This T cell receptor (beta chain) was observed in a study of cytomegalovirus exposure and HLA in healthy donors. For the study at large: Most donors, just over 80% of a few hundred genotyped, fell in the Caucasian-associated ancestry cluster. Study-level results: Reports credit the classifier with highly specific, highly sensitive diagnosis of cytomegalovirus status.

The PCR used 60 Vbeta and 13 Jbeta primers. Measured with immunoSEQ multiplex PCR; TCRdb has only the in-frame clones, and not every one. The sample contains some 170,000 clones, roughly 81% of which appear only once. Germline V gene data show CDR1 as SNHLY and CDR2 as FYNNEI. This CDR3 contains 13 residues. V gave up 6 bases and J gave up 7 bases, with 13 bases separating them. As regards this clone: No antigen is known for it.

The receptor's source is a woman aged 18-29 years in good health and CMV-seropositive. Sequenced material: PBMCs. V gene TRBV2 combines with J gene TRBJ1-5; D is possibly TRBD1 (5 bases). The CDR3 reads CASRPQGLQPQHF. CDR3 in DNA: TGTGCCAGCAGGCCCCAGGGTTTGCAGCCCCAGCATTTT.